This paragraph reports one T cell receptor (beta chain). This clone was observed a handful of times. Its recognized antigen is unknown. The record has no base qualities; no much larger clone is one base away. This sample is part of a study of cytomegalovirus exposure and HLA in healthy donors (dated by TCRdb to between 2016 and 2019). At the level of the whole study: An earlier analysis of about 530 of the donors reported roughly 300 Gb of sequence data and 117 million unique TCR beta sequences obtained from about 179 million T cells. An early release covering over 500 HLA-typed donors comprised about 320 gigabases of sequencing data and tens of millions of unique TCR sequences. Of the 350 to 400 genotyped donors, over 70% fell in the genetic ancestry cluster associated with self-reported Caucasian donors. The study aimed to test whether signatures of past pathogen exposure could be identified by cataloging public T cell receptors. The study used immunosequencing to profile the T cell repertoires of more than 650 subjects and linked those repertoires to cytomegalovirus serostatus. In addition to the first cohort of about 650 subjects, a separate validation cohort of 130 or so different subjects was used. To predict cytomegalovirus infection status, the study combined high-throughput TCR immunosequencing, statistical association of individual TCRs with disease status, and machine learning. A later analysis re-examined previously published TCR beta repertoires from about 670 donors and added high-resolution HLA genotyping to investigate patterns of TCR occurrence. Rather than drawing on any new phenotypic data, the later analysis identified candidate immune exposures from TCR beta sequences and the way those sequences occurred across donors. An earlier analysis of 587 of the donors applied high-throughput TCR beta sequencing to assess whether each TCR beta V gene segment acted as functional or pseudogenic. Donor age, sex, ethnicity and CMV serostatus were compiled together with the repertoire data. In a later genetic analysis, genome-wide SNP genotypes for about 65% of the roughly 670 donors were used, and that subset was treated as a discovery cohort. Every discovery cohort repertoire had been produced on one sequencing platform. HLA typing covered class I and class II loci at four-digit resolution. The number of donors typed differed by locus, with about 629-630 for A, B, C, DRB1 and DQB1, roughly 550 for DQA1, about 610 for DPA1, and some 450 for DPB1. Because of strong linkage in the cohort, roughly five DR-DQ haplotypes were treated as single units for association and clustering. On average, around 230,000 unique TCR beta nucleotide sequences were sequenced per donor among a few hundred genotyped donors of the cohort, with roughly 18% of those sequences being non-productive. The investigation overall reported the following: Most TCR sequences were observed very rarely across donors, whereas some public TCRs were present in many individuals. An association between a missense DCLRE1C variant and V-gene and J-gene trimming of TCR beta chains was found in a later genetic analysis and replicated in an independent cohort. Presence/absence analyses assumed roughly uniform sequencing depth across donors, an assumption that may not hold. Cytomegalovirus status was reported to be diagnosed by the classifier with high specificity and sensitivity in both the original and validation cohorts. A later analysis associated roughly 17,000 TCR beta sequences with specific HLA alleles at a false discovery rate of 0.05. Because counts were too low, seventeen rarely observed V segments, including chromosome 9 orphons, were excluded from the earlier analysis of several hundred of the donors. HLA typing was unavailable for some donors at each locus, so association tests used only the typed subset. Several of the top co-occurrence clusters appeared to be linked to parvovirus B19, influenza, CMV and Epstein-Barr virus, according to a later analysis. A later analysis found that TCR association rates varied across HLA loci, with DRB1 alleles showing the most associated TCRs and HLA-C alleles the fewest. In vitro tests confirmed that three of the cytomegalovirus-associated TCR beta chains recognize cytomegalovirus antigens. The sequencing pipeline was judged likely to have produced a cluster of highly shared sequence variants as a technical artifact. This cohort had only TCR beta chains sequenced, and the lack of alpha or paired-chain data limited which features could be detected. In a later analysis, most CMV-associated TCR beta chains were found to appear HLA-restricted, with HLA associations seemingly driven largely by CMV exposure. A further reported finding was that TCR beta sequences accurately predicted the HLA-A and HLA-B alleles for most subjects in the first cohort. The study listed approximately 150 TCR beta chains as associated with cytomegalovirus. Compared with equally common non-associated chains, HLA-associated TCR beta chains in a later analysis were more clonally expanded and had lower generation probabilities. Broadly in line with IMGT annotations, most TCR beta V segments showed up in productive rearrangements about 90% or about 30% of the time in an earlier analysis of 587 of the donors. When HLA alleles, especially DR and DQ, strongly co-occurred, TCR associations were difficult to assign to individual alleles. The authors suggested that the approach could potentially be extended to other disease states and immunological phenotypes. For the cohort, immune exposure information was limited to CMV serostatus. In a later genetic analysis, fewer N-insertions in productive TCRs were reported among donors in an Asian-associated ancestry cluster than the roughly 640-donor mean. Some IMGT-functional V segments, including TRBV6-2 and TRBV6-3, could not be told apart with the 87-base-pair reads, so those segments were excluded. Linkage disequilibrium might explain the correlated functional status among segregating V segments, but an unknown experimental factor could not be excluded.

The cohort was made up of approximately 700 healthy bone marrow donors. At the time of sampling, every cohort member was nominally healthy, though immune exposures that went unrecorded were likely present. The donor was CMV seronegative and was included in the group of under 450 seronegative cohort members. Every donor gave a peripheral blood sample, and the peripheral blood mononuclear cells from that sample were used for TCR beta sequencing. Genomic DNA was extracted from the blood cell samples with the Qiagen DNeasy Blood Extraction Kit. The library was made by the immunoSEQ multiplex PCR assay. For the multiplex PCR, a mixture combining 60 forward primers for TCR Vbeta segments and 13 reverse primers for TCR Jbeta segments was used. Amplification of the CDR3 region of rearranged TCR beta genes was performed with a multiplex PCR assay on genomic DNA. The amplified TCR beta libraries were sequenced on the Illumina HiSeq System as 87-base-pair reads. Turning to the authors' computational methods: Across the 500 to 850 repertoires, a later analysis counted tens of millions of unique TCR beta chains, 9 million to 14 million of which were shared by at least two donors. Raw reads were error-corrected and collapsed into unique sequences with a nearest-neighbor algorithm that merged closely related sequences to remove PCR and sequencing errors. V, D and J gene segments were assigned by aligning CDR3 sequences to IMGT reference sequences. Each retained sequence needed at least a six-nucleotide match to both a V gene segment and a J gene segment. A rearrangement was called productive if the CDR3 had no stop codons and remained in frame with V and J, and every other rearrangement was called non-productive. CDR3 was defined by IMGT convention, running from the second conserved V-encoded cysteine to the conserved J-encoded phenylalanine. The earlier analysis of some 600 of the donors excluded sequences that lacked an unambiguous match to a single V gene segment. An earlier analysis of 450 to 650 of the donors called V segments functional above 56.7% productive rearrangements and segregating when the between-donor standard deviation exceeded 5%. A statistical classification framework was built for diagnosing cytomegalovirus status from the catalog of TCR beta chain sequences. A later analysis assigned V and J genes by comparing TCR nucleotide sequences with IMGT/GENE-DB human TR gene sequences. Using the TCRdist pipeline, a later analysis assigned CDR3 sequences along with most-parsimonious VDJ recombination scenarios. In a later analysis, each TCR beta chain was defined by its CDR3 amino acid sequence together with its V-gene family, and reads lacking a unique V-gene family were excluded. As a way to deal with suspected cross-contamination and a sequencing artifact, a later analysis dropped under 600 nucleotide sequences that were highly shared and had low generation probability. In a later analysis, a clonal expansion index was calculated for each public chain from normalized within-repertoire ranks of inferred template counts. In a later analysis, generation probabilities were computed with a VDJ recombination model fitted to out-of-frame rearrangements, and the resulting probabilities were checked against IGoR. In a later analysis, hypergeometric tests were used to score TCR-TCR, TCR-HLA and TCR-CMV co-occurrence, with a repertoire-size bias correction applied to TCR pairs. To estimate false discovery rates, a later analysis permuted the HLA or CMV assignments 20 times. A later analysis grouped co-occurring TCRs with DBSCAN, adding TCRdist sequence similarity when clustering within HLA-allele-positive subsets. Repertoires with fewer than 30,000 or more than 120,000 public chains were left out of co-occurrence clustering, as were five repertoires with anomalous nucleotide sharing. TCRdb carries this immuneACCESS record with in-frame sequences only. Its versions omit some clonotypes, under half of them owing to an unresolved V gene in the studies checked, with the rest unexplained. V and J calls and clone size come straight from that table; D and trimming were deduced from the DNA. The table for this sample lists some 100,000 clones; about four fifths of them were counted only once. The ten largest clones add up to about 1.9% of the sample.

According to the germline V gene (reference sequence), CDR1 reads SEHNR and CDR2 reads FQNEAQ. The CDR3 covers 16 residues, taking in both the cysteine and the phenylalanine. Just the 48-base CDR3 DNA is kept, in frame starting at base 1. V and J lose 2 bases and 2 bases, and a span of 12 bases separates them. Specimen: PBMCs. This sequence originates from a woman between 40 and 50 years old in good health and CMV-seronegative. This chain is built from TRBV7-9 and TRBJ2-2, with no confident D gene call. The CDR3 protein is CASSLRGTRNTGELFF. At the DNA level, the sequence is TGTGCCAGCAGCTTACGCGGCACTCGCAACACCGGGGAGCTGTTTTTT.